What follows are 27 T cell receptor beta chains derived from one specimen sequenced in a study of spatial heterogeneity in lung cancer. TCRdb processed the 5' RACE reads anew with MiXCR; each CDR3 protein has one entry. The table has 40,000 or so distinct CDR3 sequences, around 7% seen once. The time point is: sample taken at primary tumor resection. The study sequenced unsorted whole RNA from tumor, nontumor lung or frozen PBMC. The sequencing here drew on PBMCs, taken at surgery. Source of these receptors: a male donor with early-stage non-small cell lung cancer.

This clonotype showed up many times. The chain joins TRBV6-1 to TRBJ2-7; TRBD2 aligns across 8 bases. The CDR3 totals 14 residues. Germline lookup yields CDR1 MNHNS and CDR2 SASEGT. V trimming: 7 bases; J trimming: 2 bases; junction bases outside the gene matches: 7. The CDR3 here is CASITLAGPYEQYF. The CDR3 nucleotides read TGTGCCAGCATAACCCTAGCGGGTCCCTACGAGCAGTACTTC.

As for this clonotype: A much larger clone sits a single nucleotide away, making a read error possible. V usage is TRBV5-5 and J usage is TRBJ1-1; D is ambiguous. Germline loops: CDR1 SGHKS, CDR2 YYEKEE (reference sequence). The germline V and J ends were trimmed by 0 bases and 10 bases, with 16 bases remaining between them. This CDR3 spans 14 amino acids. CDR3 sequence (DNA): TGTGCCAGCAGCTTGGATGGGTTTTTGAGTGGAGCTTTCTTT. It specifies CASSLDGFLSGAFF.

The genes are TRBV7-2 and TRBJ2-2; D unclear. The CDR3 extends over 13 amino acids. Germline V gene lookup returns CDR1 SGHTA and CDR2 FQGNSA. V lost 3 bases and J lost 5, with 7 bases in between. The CDR3, as DNA: TGTGCCAGCAGCTTTGCCAGGACCGGGGAGCTGTTTTTT. This translates into CASSFARTGELFF.

This clonotype was recorded many times. The gene calls are TRBV11-2 and TRBJ1-2; possibly TRBD1 for D (5 bases). CDR1 SGHAT and CDR2 FQNNGV come from the germline V gene. This CDR3 has 13 amino acids. With 2 bases removed from V and 3 bases from J, the gap between germline ends came to 7 bases. The CDR3 here is CASSLQGDYGYTF. The CDR3, as DNA: TGTGCCAGCAGCTTACAGGGTGACTATGGCTACACCTTC. The full variable domain, completed using reference TRBV11-2 and TRBJ1-2, is EAGVAQSPRYKIIEKRQSVAFWCNPISGHATLYWYQQILGQGPKLLIQFQNNGVVDDSQLPKDRFSAERLKGVDSTLKIQPAKLEDSAVYLCASSLQGDYGYTFGSGTRLTVV.

This clonotype was recorded many times. CDR3 sequence: CASSTWTGLNTEAFF. CDR3 bases: TGTGCCAGCAGTACCTGGACAGGGTTGAACACTGAAGCTTTCTTT. The chain carries TRBV12-3 or TRBV12-4 and TRBJ1-1, with 8 bases fitting TRBD1. The CDR3 runs 15 residues. The ends lost 5 bases at V and 0 bases at J; junction bases unmatched: 5.

This clonotype appeared many times. This CDR3 is CASSQDPAGLSPSYEQYF. The CDR3 DNA reads TGTGCCAGCAGCCAAGATCCGGCGGGTTTGTCACCCTCCTACGAGCAGTACTTC. V is TRBV3-1 and J is TRBJ2-7, with a possible D match to TRBD2 (5 bases). The CDR3 loop spans 18 amino acids. Trimming cost V 0 bases and J 0 bases, with 18 bases left between them. Germline V gene lookup returns CDR1 LGHDT and CDR2 YNNKEL (reference sequence).

This clonotype occurred many times. This sequence joins TRBV5-1 and TRBJ2-1; the match to TRBD1 covers 10 bases. This CDR3 contains 15 residues. Germline lookup yields CDR1 SGHRS and CDR2 YFSETQ. V lost 4 bases and J lost 3; bases outside the gene matches: 4. The CDR3 coding sequence is TGCGCCAGCAGCACCGGACAGGGGGACTACAATGAGCAGTTCTTC. Translated, it gives CASSTGQGDYNEQFF.

This clonotype is termed medium-sized (0.01 to 0.1%). This sequence joins TRBV12-3 or TRBV12-4 and TRBJ2-1; 7 bases line up with TRBD2. The CDR3 is made up of 14 amino acids. With 4 bases clipped from V and 3 bases from J, the junction kept 3 bases outside the gene matches. CDR3 in amino acids: CASSSSGNYNEQFF. CDR3 coding DNA: TGTGCCAGCAGTTCCAGCGGGAACTACAATGAGCAGTTCTTC.

There are many counts of this clonotype. This chain uses TRBV20-1 with TRBJ1-1; maybe TRBD1 (5 bases). V was pared by 3 bases and J by 11 bases, with 22 bases between. The CDR3 is 14 amino acids. The germline V gene encodes CDR1 DFQATT and CDR2 SNEGSKA (reference sequence). The CDR3 nucleotides are TGCAGTGCTAGTGCTAACAGGCCGAGGGAGGGGGCTTTCTTT. Residues: CSASANRPREGAFF.

The gene calls are TRBV4-2 and TRBJ2-1, with 7 bases identical to TRBD1. From germline, CDR1 is LGHNA and CDR2 YNFKEQ. CDR3 size: 14 residues. V gave up 0 bases and J gave up 7 bases; unmatched junction bases: 3. The CDR3 protein is CASSQDNRGNEQFF. DNA for the CDR3: TGTGCCAGCAGCCAAGATAACAGGGGAAATGAGCAGTTCTTC.

This clonotype was counted many times. The chain has TRBV7-2 and TRBJ2-5; D is ambiguous. CDR1 and CDR2 from the germline V gene are SGHTA and FQGNSA. This CDR3 region has 14 residues. The V and J ends lost 3 bases and 0 bases respectively, with 8 bases between them. This CDR3 reads CASSFTWDQETQYF. CDR3 nucleotide sequence: TGTGCCAGCAGCTTCACCTGGGACCAAGAGACCCAGTACTTC.

The chain couples TRBV12-3 or TRBV12-4 to TRBJ2-5; D is possibly TRBD1 (6 bases). V dropped 7 bases and J dropped 1 base, with 13 bases sitting between them. The length of the CDR3 is 14 residues. CDR3 bases: TGTGCCAGCAACCAACAGGGATTCCAAGAGACCCAGTACTTC. Protein: CASNQQGFQETQYF.

This clonotype was seen repeatedly, ten times or more. The chain has TRBV9 and TRBJ2-7, with D tentatively TRBD1 (6 bases). The CDR3 covers 14 residues. Germline V gene lookup returns CDR1 SGDLS and CDR2 YYNGEE. V shed 4 bases and J shed 4 bases, with 15 bases lying between them. The DNA of the CDR3 is TGTGCCAGCAGCCCACCGGGACACCATTACGAGCAGTACTTC. It specifies CASSPPGHHYEQYF.

This clonotype showed up many times. The V gene is TRBV7-2, the J gene TRBJ2-1; weak D call: TRBD2 (6 bases). Trimming cost V 7 bases and J 0 bases, with 13 bases left between them. The CDR3 extends over 15 amino acids. CDR1 is SGHTA and CDR2 is FQGNSA in the germline V gene. This CDR3 reads CASTDTSSSYNEQFF. CDR3 nucleotide sequence: TGTGCCAGCACCGACACTAGCTCCTCCTACAATGAGCAGTTCTTC.

This clonotype was observed a handful of times. This chain connects TRBV6-5 to TRBJ1-2, with D possibly being TRBD1 (5 bases). The CDR3 sequence is 13 residues long. Germline CDR1 reads MNHEY; CDR2 reads SVGAGI. V lost 6 bases and J 0 bases, leaving 8 bases between the germline ends. The CDR3 bases are TGTGCCAGCAGACAGACAGCTAACTATGGCTACACCTTC. Translation: CASRQTANYGYTF.

This clonotype was seen repeatedly, ten times or more. This chain links TRBV5-1 with TRBJ1-4, with a weak D call TRBD1 (6 bases). Germline loops: CDR1 SGHRS, CDR2 YFSETQ. This CDR3 contains 14 residues. The ends were cut back, 0 bases at V and 6 bases at J, with 9 bases in the middle. The chain's CDR3 is CASSLEQGYEKLFF. The CDR3 DNA is TGCGCCAGCAGCTTGGAACAGGGCTATGAAAAACTGTTTTTT.

This clonotype was counted ten times or more. The V call is TRBV7-2, the J call TRBJ2-3; D perhaps matches TRBD2 (5 bases). CDR1 is SGHTA, CDR2 FQGNSA, per germline. V lost 3 bases and J lost 5, with 6 bases in between. CDR3 length: 12 residues. The CDR3 protein is CASSLRVDTQYF. The CDR3 DNA reads TGTGCCAGCAGCTTGAGGGTAGATACGCAGTATTTT.

This clonotype was counted only a few times. The chain links TRBV9 to TRBJ1-2; D unclear. From germline, CDR1 is SGDLS and CDR2 YYNGEE. Trimming shortened V by 2 bases and J by 5 bases, and 10 bases separated the two germline ends. This CDR3 spans 13 amino acids. CDR3 DNA: TGTGCCAGCAGCGTCGACGGAGTATATGGCTACACCTTC. This encodes CASSVDGVYGYTF.

This clonotype was counted ten times or more. CDR3 DNA sequence: TGTGCCTGGGCACAGGGTGGTGAGCAGTACTTC. Its translation is CAWAQGGEQYF. This chain joins TRBV30 and TRBJ2-7; TRBD1 is a possible D gene (6 bases). V shed 5 bases and J shed 7 bases, with 12 bases lying between them. CDR1 and CDR2 (germline): GTSNPN, SVGIG (reference sequence). The CDR3 runs 11 residues.

This clonotype was picked up many times. The genes are TRBV4-1 and TRBJ2-7, with a weak D call TRBD2 (7 bases). The CDR3 has 14 amino acids. Germline loops: CDR1 MGHRA, CDR2 YSYEKL. V shed 4 bases and J shed 6 bases, with 16 bases lying between them. CDR3 bases: TGCGCCAGCAGCCCGAGGGGGGGGTCTTCCGAGCAGTACGTC. Protein: CASSPRGGSSEQYV.

This chain uses TRBV11-3 with TRBJ2-7; no firm D call. The CDR3 consists of 13 residues. The germline V gene has CDR1 SGHNT and CDR2 YENEEA. V shed 5 bases and J shed 3 bases, with 11 bases lying between them. Written as DNA, the CDR3 is TGTGCCAGCAGCGTAGGGCCCTTCTACGAGCAGTACGTC. Its translation: CASSVGPFYEQYV.

The V and J genes are TRBV12-3 or TRBV12-4 and TRBJ1-1; 7 nucleotides match TRBD1. The CDR3 is 13 residues long. The trim removed 2 bases at V and 5 bases at J, leaving 2 bases unmatched. CDR3 nucleotide sequence: TGTGCCAGCAGTTTATCAGGGGGAACTGAAGCTTTCTTT. This sequence encodes CASSLSGGTEAFF.

This clonotype appeared a few times. The chain joins TRBV7-9 to TRBJ2-3; 9 positions agree with TRBD2. Germline lookup yields CDR1 SEHNR and CDR2 FQNEAQ (reference sequence). With 5 bases clipped from V and 5 bases from J, the junction kept 8 bases outside the gene matches. This CDR3 has 15 amino acids. The CDR3 protein is CASSVGGGAIDTQYF. In nucleotides, the CDR3 is TGTGCCAGCAGCGTTGGCGGGGGGGCCATAGATACGCAGTATTTT.

On this clonotype itself: A much larger clonotype is one base distant, so this may be a read error. V and J are TRBV24-1 and TRBJ1-4; unclear D gene. This CDR3 region has 15 residues. The germline V gene has CDR1 KGHDR and CDR2 SFDVKD. The CDR3 region is CATRDARAASEKLFF. The CDR3 nucleotides read TGTGCCACCCGTGATGCCCGGGCCGCGAGTGAAAAACTGTTTTTT.

This clonotype showed up many times. The CDR3 spells CASSYGYRRPGELFF. CDR3 in DNA: TGTGCCAGCAGTTACGGATACAGAAGACCCGGGGAGCTGTTTTTT. The chain links TRBV6-5 to TRBJ2-2; D is ambiguous. This CDR3 region has 15 residues. Trimming took off 2 bases at V and 6 bases at J, with 13 bases between the two ends. Germline CDR1 is MNHEY and CDR2 is SVGAGI.

This clonotype was recorded only once. A much larger clone differs from this one at a single base, so this may be a read error. This chain connects TRBV27 to TRBJ2-2, with 7 positions matching TRBD2. Germline V gene sequence: CDR1 MNHEY, CDR2 SMNVEV (reference sequence). The CDR3 loop spans 12 amino acids. As DNA, the CDR3 is TGTGCCAGCAGCACGACAAGCGGGGAGCCGTTTTTT. Translating it yields CASSTTSGEPFF.

V is TRBV19 and J is TRBJ2-1, with D unresolved. The CDR3 is 13 residues long. Per the germline V gene, CDR1 is LNHDA and CDR2 is SQIVND (reference sequence). V was shortened by 3 bases and J by 4 bases, with 7 bases between the two germline ends. CDR3 region: CASSINQYNEQFF. The CDR3 DNA reads TGTGCCAGTAGTATCAACCAGTACAATGAGCAGTTCTTC.